This T cell receptor beta chain came from a study of regulatory and conventional T cells in RAG deficiency (dated by TCRdb to the late 2010s). Context from the whole study: High-throughput TCR beta sequencing was used to compare the diversity and composition of the Treg, conventional CD4+ and CD8+ T cell repertoires of RAG-deficient patients with those of healthy controls. Summary of the overall study and its limitations: Compared with control T-cell subpopulations, the RAG-deficient patients had markedly lower Shannon entropy and higher Simpson indices. Some T-cell subset analyses were not performed for some subjects. Compared with controls, Omenn syndrome and CID/AS patients had approximately 100-fold fewer unique TCR beta sequences in Treg cells, whereas the reduction in the other subsets was approximately 10-fold. Shorter CDR3 lengths were found in all patient T-cell subsets, and >85% Treg-Tconv repertoire overlap at nucleotide and amino acid level was observed in Omenn syndrome patients. Rather than being bona fide Treg cells, the sorted CD25-high CD127-low cells in Omenn syndrome patients may represent peripherally activated cells.

As regards this clone: This receptor's antigen is unknown. Base quality data are lacking; no much larger clone is found one base away.

Receptor libraries were prepared by the immunoSEQ multiplex PCR assay. Rearranged TCR beta chain products were amplified from the genomic DNA of sorted T-cell subsets and were then sequenced. Under the source paper's analysis protocol: Shannon entropy and Simpson indices were used to measure how diverse the repertoire of productive TCR beta rearrangements was. Clonal expansion was assessed by the summed frequency of the 100 most abundant productive TCR beta clonotypes among total reads. The TRB repertoires were scored with a self-reactivity index built on which amino acids appear at CDR3beta positions 6 and 7. Two-way ANOVA was applied to the repertoire analyses, whereas Student t or Mann-Whitney tests were applied to the flow cytometric analyses. The immuneACCESS repertoire file appears here via TCRdb, limited to in-frame rearrangements. These files lack a portion of the clones; in checked studies, under half of the deficit traces to unresolved V genes, and the cause of the others is not known. V and J calls and clone size are as listed in that table; D and trimming were resolved from the DNA. For this sample the table gives 25,000 to 35,000 clones, of which about 93% were detected only once. In total, the top ten clones hold roughly 0.82% of the sample.

Before genomic DNA extraction, regulatory T cells were purified from blood as CD4+CD25-high CD127-low cells. For repertoire analyses, the comparison group consisted of eight or nine healthy control donors. These sequences were also reported in another study, on regulatory T cells. As that second study puts it: The multiplex PCR relied on 52 forward TRBV primers and 13 reverse TRBJ primers, and amplification bias was corrected through assay-based and computational methods. Restricted unique TRB V-J pairs and skewed V and J gene usage were observed in patient repertoires, most markedly in regulatory T cells. The study compared T-cell receptor beta repertoires of sorted regulatory, conventional CD4+ and CD8+ T cells between CD3G-deficient patients and healthy controls. Ficoll density separation was used to isolate peripheral blood mononuclear cells. Within the immunoSEQ assay, multiplex PCR amplified rearranged TRB loci from genomic DNA. TRB amplicons were sequenced on an Illumina HiSeq platform. Custom algorithms error-filtered the raw sequences and aligned them to reference gene sequences, after which the immunoSEQ online tools were used for analysis. Frequencies of productive and nonproductive TRB rearrangements were assessed among unique sequences as well as among total sequences. Group comparisons used t tests, Mann-Whitney tests or two-way ANOVA run in Prism software.

This receptor was obtained from a human donor in good health. The sample comprised Tregs sorted from blood.

The DNA sequence is TGTGCCAGCTCATCGGGGCTTCAAGAGACCCAGTACTTC. This is translated as CASSSGLQETQYF. Recombination joined TRBV18 with TRBJ2-5; the D gene is perhaps TRBD1 or TRBD2, as each covers 5 bases. Taken from cysteine to phenylalanine, the CDR3 has 13 residues. Just CDR3 DNA is preserved here, 39 bases in frame from base 1. V gives up 5 bases and J gives up 2 bases, and the segment between their germline ends measures 9 bases. CDR1 and CDR2 were assigned from the germline V gene as KGHSH and LQKENI.